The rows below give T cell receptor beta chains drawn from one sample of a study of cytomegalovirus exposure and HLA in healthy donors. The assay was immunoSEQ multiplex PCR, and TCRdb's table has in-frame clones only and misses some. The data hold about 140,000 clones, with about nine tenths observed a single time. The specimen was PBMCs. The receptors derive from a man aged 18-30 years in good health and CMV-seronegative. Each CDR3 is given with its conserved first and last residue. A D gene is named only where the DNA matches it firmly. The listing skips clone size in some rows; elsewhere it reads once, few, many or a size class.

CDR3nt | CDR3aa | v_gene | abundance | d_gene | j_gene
TGTGCCAGCAGCGTAGCAGGTCCCGGGACTAGTTCCAATGAGCAGTTCTTC | CASSVAGPGTSSNEQFF | TRBV9 | NA | TRBD2 | TRBJ2-1
TGTGCCAGCAGCCGGTTACAGGGGGATGGCTACACCTTC | CASSRLQGDGYTF | TRBV7-2 | NA | TRBD1 | TRBJ1-2
TGCGCCAGCAGTCTGGTAGCGGGGACAGATACGCAGTATTTT | CASSLVAGTDTQYF | TRBV5-1 | NA | TRBD2 | TRBJ2-3
TGTGCCAGCAGCTCCGGACGGGGAACGTATCAGCCCCAGCATTTT | CASSSGRGTYQPQHF | TRBV11-2 | NA | NA | TRBJ1-5
TGTGCCAGCAGTTACGACAGGGGAAGATACAATGAGCAGTTCTTC | CASSYDRGRYNEQFF | TRBV27 | NA | TRBD1 | TRBJ2-1
TGTGCCAGCAGCTCGAACCCCAGGATGGGTGGCTATGGCTACACCTTC | CASSSNPRMGGYGYTF | TRBV5-5 | NA | NA | TRBJ1-2
TGTGCCAGCAGGGGGACAGGGGGCTATGAGACCCAGTACTTC | CASRGTGGYETQYF | TRBV25-1 | NA | TRBD1 | TRBJ2-5
TGTGCCAGCAGCGGGGCGGGGGGCACTGAAGCTTTCTTT | CASSGAGGTEAFF | TRBV9 | NA | NA | TRBJ1-1
TGTGCCAGCTCACCACTGCAGTACACTGAAGCTTTCTTT | CASSPLQYTEAFF | TRBV18 | NA | NA | TRBJ1-1
TGCGCCAGCAGCCTCCGGCGGAGGGAACCCCCACACACCGGGGAGCTGTTTTTT | CASSLRRREPPHTGELFF | TRBV4-1 | NA | NA | TRBJ2-2
TGCGCCAGCAGCTTGGCCAGGGGGGAGCACGAGCAGTACTTC | CASSLARGEHEQYF | TRBV5-1 | NA | NA | TRBJ2-7
TGTGCCAGTAGCTTACGCAGGAACACCGGGGAGCTGTTTTTT | CASSLRRNTGELFF | TRBV19 | once | NA | TRBJ2-2
TGTGCCAGCAGTTCCTTTTTAAGCGGTGCGGGTGATGGCTACACCTTC | CASSSFLSGAGDGYTF | TRBV27 | NA | NA | TRBJ1-2
TGCGCCAGCAGCTCCGGGCCTAGCGGGAGGAACGAGCAGTACTTC | CASSSGPSGRNEQYF | TRBV5-1 | NA | TRBD2 | TRBJ2-7
TGTGCCAGCAGCCCCACAGGGGACACCTACGAGCAGTACTTC | CASSPTGDTYEQYF | TRBV13 | NA | TRBD1 | TRBJ2-7
TGTGCCAGCAGCAGGGGGTGGCCTAATGAAAAACTGTTTTTT | CASSRGWPNEKLFF | TRBV6-5 | once | TRBD1 | TRBJ1-4
TGTGCCAGCAGCATACAGAGAAACACCGGGGAGCTGTTTTTT | CASSIQRNTGELFF | TRBV7-7 | NA | NA | TRBJ2-2
TGTGCCAGCAGTTTAATTAGTGTGGGCAACAATGAGCAGTTCTTC | CASSLISVGNNEQFF | TRBV28 | NA | NA | TRBJ2-1
TGTGCCAGCTCACCAGTTTTCCTAGCGGAAGAGACCCAGTACTTC | CASSPVFLAEETQYF | TRBV18 | NA | TRBD2 | TRBJ2-5
TGTGCCAGCAGTTCCGCGGGGTCCTACGAGCAGTACTTC | CASSSAGSYEQYF | TRBV27 | NA | NA | TRBJ2-7
TGTGCCAGCTCAAATGGGGGACTCACCTACGAGCAGTACTTC | CASSNGGLTYEQYF | TRBV18 | NA | NA | TRBJ2-7
TGTGCCAGCTCACCACGGGGACAGGGGCGCGGAACAGATACGCAGTATTTT | CASSPRGQGRGTDTQYF | TRBV18 | NA | TRBD1 | TRBJ2-3
TGTGCCAGCAGTTTCGAGGGTAATTCACCCCTCCACTTT | CASSFEGNSPLHF | TRBV27 | NA | NA | TRBJ1-6
TGTGCCAGCAAGCTCGGGGGGAACTATGGCTACACCTTC | CASKLGGNYGYTF | TRBV5-4 | few | NA | TRBJ1-2
TGTGCCAGCAGCCCCTCCGGGACAGGGGGTCCCTATGAGCAGTTCTTC | CASSPSGTGGPYEQFF | TRBV7-9 | NA | TRBD1 | TRBJ2-1
TGTGCCAGCAGCTTGCCGGGGAACGGTCAGCCCCAGCATTTT | CASSLPGNGQPQHF | TRBV7-9 | NA | NA | TRBJ1-5
TGCGCCAGCAGCCCCGTTGGAGCTTCCTACGAGCAGTACTTC | CASSPVGASYEQYF | TRBV10-2 | NA | NA | TRBJ2-7
TGTGCCAGCTCGCGAGATACTAATGAAAAACTGTTTTTT | CASSRDTNEKLFF | TRBV18 | NA | NA | TRBJ1-4
TGTGCCAGCAGCCACGGACTCTTGAACACTGAAGCTTTCTTT | CASSHGLLNTEAFF | TRBV11-2 | NA | NA | TRBJ1-1
TGCAGCGTTGTAGGCAGGGACGGAGGGGTCGGGGAGCTGTTTTTT | CSVVGRDGGVGELFF | TRBV29-1 | NA | NA | TRBJ2-2